A selection of T cell receptor beta chains follows, all from one sample in a study of cytomegalovirus exposure and HLA in healthy donors. Some clones are missing from TCRdb's copy, which holds only in-frame ones; the method was immunoSEQ multiplex PCR. This sample has approximately 150,000 clones; about four fifths occur once, and the top ten carry 4.5% to 5.5%. Sample: PBMCs. All receptors derive from a girl under 18 in good health and CMV-seropositive. CDR3s include the opening cysteine and the closing phenylalanine or tryptophan. A D gene is named only where the DNA matches it firmly.

d_gene: TRBD1
j_gene: TRBJ1-2
v_gene: TRBV5-4
CDR3aa: CASSPGQSYGYTF
CDR3nt: TGTGCCAGCAGTCCGGGACAGAGTTATGGCTACACCTTC

d_gene: TRBD1
j_gene: TRBJ1-2
v_gene: TRBV30
CDR3aa: CAWSVGTVVSSYGYTF
CDR3nt: TGTGCCTGGAGTGTCGGGACAGTCGTTTCGTCGTATGGCTACACCTTC

d_gene: -
j_gene: TRBJ1-6
v_gene: TRBV27
CDR3aa: CASSPYNNSPLHF
CDR3nt: TGTGCCAGCAGTCCTTACAATAATTCACCCCTCCACTTT

d_gene: TRBD1
j_gene: TRBJ2-7
v_gene: TRBV5-4
CDR3aa: CASSLQQGLFYEQYF
CDR3nt: TGTGCCAGCAGCTTGCAACAGGGGCTTTTCTACGAGCAGTACTTC

d_gene: -
j_gene: TRBJ2-2
v_gene: TRBV5-5
CDR3aa: CASSPGGHLNTGELFF
CDR3nt: TGTGCCAGCAGCCCTGGGGGACACCTAAACACCGGGGAGCTGTTTTTT

d_gene: TRBD1
j_gene: TRBJ1-4
v_gene: TRBV15
CDR3aa: CATKDRVYEKLFF
CDR3nt: TGTGCCACCAAAGACAGGGTATATGAAAAACTGTTTTTT

d_gene: -
j_gene: TRBJ2-7
v_gene: TRBV5-1
CDR3aa: CASSLASGVGYEQYF
CDR3nt: TGCGCCAGCAGCTTGGCTTCGGGGGTCGGCTACGAGCAGTACTTC

d_gene: -
j_gene: TRBJ1-5
v_gene: TRBV2
CDR3aa: CASSERVRQPQHF
CDR3nt: TGTGCCAGCAGTGAGCGGGTGCGACAGCCCCAGCATTTT

d_gene: TRBD1
j_gene: TRBJ2-7
v_gene: TRBV27
CDR3aa: CASSWDSGTYEQYF
CDR3nt: TGTGCCAGCAGTTGGGACAGTGGAACCTACGAGCAGTACTTC

d_gene: TRBD2
j_gene: TRBJ2-3
v_gene: TRBV4-1
CDR3aa: CASSQSASGGAGGTDTQYF
CDR3nt: TGCGCCAGCAGCCAATCGGCTAGCGGGGGGGCCGGGGGGACAGATACGCAGTATTTT

d_gene: TRBD1
j_gene: TRBJ2-2
v_gene: TRBV6-4
CDR3aa: CASSPKGQGDTGELFF
CDR3nt: TGTGCCAGCAGCCCCAAGGGACAGGGGGACACCGGGGAGCTGTTTTTT

d_gene: -
j_gene: TRBJ1-2
v_gene: TRBV6-5
CDR3aa: CASSYLYRVKGGYTF
CDR3nt: TGTGCCAGCAGTTACTTGTACAGGGTTAAGGGTGGCTACACCTTC

d_gene: TRBD1
j_gene: TRBJ1-3
v_gene: TRBV7-9
CDR3aa: CATEPGQGSPDSGNTIYF
CDR3nt: TGTGCGACCGAACCGGGACAGGGATCCCCTGACTCTGGAAACACCATATATTTT